The rows below give T cell receptor beta chains drawn from one sample of a study of shared clonotypes between healthy human individuals. TCRdb keeps only in-frame clones here, not all; method: immunoSEQ multiplex PCR. The top ten hold 0.057% of the sample, which has under 600,000 clones, about 97% seen once. The sample consisted of naive CD4+ T cells sorted from blood. The receptors were sampled from a woman in her 30s in good health. Each CDR3 is given with its conserved first and last residue. A D gene is named only where the DNA matches it firmly. Some rows mark clone size as missing; the rest say once, few, many or name a class of expanded clone.

v_gene: TRBV6-1
d_gene: NA
abundance: NA
j_gene: TRBJ2-7
CDR3aa: CASSAPSGTFDFYEQYF
CDR3nt: TGTGCCAGCAGTGCGCCCTCCGGGACCTTTGATTTCTACGAGCAGTACTTC

v_gene: TRBV2
d_gene: TRBD1
abundance: NA
j_gene: TRBJ2-5
CDR3aa: CASSETGKETQYF
CDR3nt: TGTGCCAGCAGTGAGACAGGGAAAGAGACCCAGTACTTC

v_gene: TRBV19
d_gene: NA
abundance: once
j_gene: TRBJ1-3
CDR3aa: CASSIKGLYAYSGNTIYF
CDR3nt: TGTGCCAGTAGTATAAAGGGACTTTACGCATACTCTGGAAACACCATATATTTT

v_gene: TRBV7-2
d_gene: TRBD2
abundance: NA
j_gene: TRBJ2-7
CDR3aa: CASSSSGNYEQYF
CDR3nt: TGTGCCAGCAGCTCTAGCGGGAACTACGAGCAGTACTTC

v_gene: TRBV7-6
d_gene: TRBD2
abundance: NA
j_gene: TRBJ2-5
CDR3aa: CASSRRLAGFQETQYF
CDR3nt: TGTGCCAGCAGCCGGAGACTAGCGGGATTCCAAGAGACCCAGTACTTC

v_gene: TRBV18
d_gene: NA
abundance: NA
j_gene: TRBJ2-7
CDR3aa: CASQAGGDFTYEQYF
CDR3nt: TGTGCCAGTCAGGCCGGCGGGGACTTTACCTACGAGCAGTACTTC

v_gene: TRBV10-3
d_gene: NA
abundance: NA
j_gene: TRBJ2-7
CDR3aa: CAIMGNGYEQYF
CDR3nt: TGTGCCATCATGGGCAACGGCTACGAGCAGTACTTC

v_gene: TRBV30
d_gene: TRBD2
abundance: NA
j_gene: TRBJ2-5
CDR3aa: CAWTPGGRLETQYF
CDR3nt: TGTGCCTGGACCCCCGGGGGGAGACTAGAGACCCAGTACTTC

v_gene: TRBV29-1
d_gene: TRBD1
abundance: NA
j_gene: TRBJ2-1
CDR3aa: CSVGTLETGGNEQFF
CDR3nt: TGCAGCGTCGGGACTCTTGAGACAGGGGGAAATGAGCAGTTCTTC

v_gene: TRBV5-1
d_gene: TRBD1
abundance: NA
j_gene: TRBJ2-7
CDR3aa: CASSLPTTGGQAYEQYF
CDR3nt: TGCGCCAGCAGCCTGCCTACAACAGGGGGCCAAGCCTACGAGCAGTACTTC

v_gene: TRBV6-1
d_gene: NA
abundance: NA
j_gene: TRBJ1-4
CDR3aa: CASSDQGIVREKLFF
CDR3nt: TGTGCCAGCAGTGATCAGGGAATTGTCCGGGAAAAACTGTTTTTT

v_gene: TRBV19
d_gene: NA
abundance: NA
j_gene: TRBJ1-5
CDR3aa: CASREGGTDSNQPQHF
CDR3nt: TGTGCCAGTAGGGAGGGCGGGACGGATAGCAATCAGCCCCAGCATTTT

v_gene: TRBV4-1
d_gene: NA
abundance: NA
j_gene: TRBJ2-7
CDR3aa: CASSQDLRGRKGQRGTEQYF
CDR3nt: TGCGCCAGCAGCCAAGATCTTCGTGGGAGAAAGGGGCAGAGGGGCACAGAGCAGTACTTC

v_gene: TRBV2
d_gene: TRBD2
abundance: NA
j_gene: TRBJ2-7
CDR3aa: CASKILPSGGSVYEQYF
CDR3nt: TGTGCCAGCAAGATCTTGCCTAGCGGGGGCAGTGTGTACGAGCAGTACTTC

v_gene: TRBV10-1
d_gene: NA
abundance: NA
j_gene: TRBJ2-1
CDR3aa: CASSESIGAGQDNEQFF
CDR3nt: TGCGCCAGCAGTGAGTCGATCGGAGCAGGGCAGGACAATGAGCAGTTCTTC

v_gene: TRBV5-6
d_gene: NA
abundance: NA
j_gene: TRBJ2-7
CDR3aa: CASSPADGRYYEQYF
CDR3nt: TGTGCCAGCAGCCCAGCGGACGGCAGGTACTACGAGCAGTACTTC

v_gene: TRBV7-9
d_gene: NA
abundance: once
j_gene: TRBJ2-5
CDR3aa: CASSPRGLGETQYF
CDR3nt: TGTGCCAGCAGTCCCCGGGGGTTAGGAGAGACCCAGTACTTC

v_gene: TRBV7-6
d_gene: NA
abundance: once
j_gene: TRBJ2-7
CDR3aa: CASSLSGPGYEQYF
CDR3nt: TGTGCCAGCAGCTTATCCGGTCCGGGCTACGAGCAGTACTTC

v_gene: TRBV27
d_gene: TRBD1
abundance: NA
j_gene: TRBJ1-2
CDR3aa: CASSLRRKGASSGYTF
CDR3nt: TGTGCCAGCAGTTTACGTAGGAAGGGGGCGTCGAGCGGCTACACCTTC

v_gene: TRBV6-1
d_gene: TRBD1
abundance: NA
j_gene: TRBJ1-1
CDR3aa: CASRGQGALYTEAFF
CDR3nt: TGTGCCAGCAGAGGACAGGGGGCATTATACACTGAAGCTTTCTTT

v_gene: TRBV29-1
d_gene: TRBD2
abundance: NA
j_gene: TRBJ2-3
CDR3aa: CSVTPSGSIVDTQYF
CDR3nt: TGCAGCGTCACACCTAGCGGGAGTATTGTGGATACGCAGTATTTT

v_gene: TRBV5-8
d_gene: NA
abundance: once
j_gene: TRBJ2-1
CDR3aa: CASSLDGNRVDEQFF
CDR3nt: TGTGCCAGCAGCTTGGATGGAAACAGGGTCGATGAGCAGTTCTTC

v_gene: TRBV10-2
d_gene: NA
abundance: NA
j_gene: TRBJ1-5
CDR3aa: CASSEVGSVSTQPQHF
CDR3nt: TGCGCCAGCAGTGAGGTTGGGAGTGTTAGTACACAGCCCCAGCATTTT

v_gene: TRBV7-2
d_gene: NA
abundance: NA
j_gene: TRBJ2-1
CDR3aa: CASSSSSTSYNEQFF
CDR3nt: TGTGCCAGCAGCTCCTCTTCCACCTCCTACAATGAGCAGTTCTTC

v_gene: TRBV10-3
d_gene: NA
abundance: NA
j_gene: TRBJ1-5
CDR3aa: CAISAGDGAQHF
CDR3nt: TGTGCCATCAGTGCAGGGGATGGAGCCCAGCATTTT

v_gene: TRBV27
d_gene: TRBD2
abundance: once
j_gene: TRBJ2-7
CDR3aa: CASRPLAVAHEQYF
CDR3nt: TGTGCCAGCAGGCCACTAGCGGTGGCCCACGAGCAGTACTTC

v_gene: TRBV6-5
d_gene: TRBD2
abundance: NA
j_gene: TRBJ2-3
CDR3aa: CASSFGLAGAPDTQYF
CDR3nt: TGTGCCAGCAGTTTTGGCCTAGCGGGAGCACCAGATACGCAGTATTTT

v_gene: TRBV6-6
d_gene: NA
abundance: NA
j_gene: TRBJ1-6
CDR3aa: CASSYSNQPNSPLHF
CDR3nt: TGTGCCAGCAGTTACTCCAACCAGCCTAATTCACCCCTCCACTTT

v_gene: TRBV5-5
d_gene: NA
abundance: once
j_gene: TRBJ1-1
CDR3aa: CASSPRDFSTEAFF
CDR3nt: TGTGCCAGCAGCCCGCGGGACTTTTCCACTGAAGCTTTCTTT

v_gene: TRBV19
d_gene: NA
abundance: NA
j_gene: TRBJ1-5
CDR3aa: CASCRRGGNQPQHF
CDR3nt: TGTGCCAGTTGTCGTCGGGGGGGCAATCAGCCCCAGCATTTT

v_gene: TRBV20-1
d_gene: NA
abundance: NA
j_gene: TRBJ2-7
CDR3aa: CSAMGGRAQYF
CDR3nt: TGCAGTGCTATGGGGGGGCGGGCGCAGTACTTC

v_gene: TRBV6-5
d_gene: NA
abundance: NA
j_gene: TRBJ2-1
CDR3aa: CASSWSQTSYNEQFF
CDR3nt: TGTGCCAGCAGTTGGAGCCAGACCTCCTACAATGAGCAGTTCTTC

v_gene: TRBV4-2
d_gene: NA
abundance: NA
j_gene: TRBJ1-4
CDR3aa: CASSALGGTNEKLFF
CDR3nt: TGTGCCAGCAGCGCCCTAGGGGGTACTAATGAAAAACTGTTTTTT

v_gene: TRBV18
d_gene: NA
abundance: NA
j_gene: TRBJ2-7
CDR3aa: CASSPPIRARGGYEQYF
CDR3nt: TGTGCCAGCTCACCACCCATCCGAGCCAGAGGAGGCTACGAGCAGTACTTC

v_gene: TRBV5-1
d_gene: NA
abundance: NA
j_gene: TRBJ2-7
CDR3aa: CASSWGATSSYEQYF
CDR3nt: TGCGCCAGCAGCTGGGGGGCTACCAGCTCCTACGAGCAGTACTTC

v_gene: TRBV5-1
d_gene: TRBD2
abundance: NA
j_gene: TRBJ2-5
CDR3aa: CASSGRAFETQYF
CDR3nt: TGCGCCAGCAGCGGGAGGGCCTTTGAGACCCAGTACTTC

v_gene: TRBV6-5
d_gene: NA
abundance: NA
j_gene: TRBJ2-2
CDR3aa: CASRRQLANTGELFF
CDR3nt: TGTGCCAGCAGGCGACAGCTTGCGAACACCGGGGAGCTGTTTTTT

v_gene: TRBV18
d_gene: NA
abundance: NA
j_gene: TRBJ2-3
CDR3aa: CASSLGGGNTDTQYF
CDR3nt: TGTGCCAGCTCACTCGGTGGGGGTAACACAGATACGCAGTATTTT

v_gene: TRBV5-1
d_gene: TRBD2
abundance: once
j_gene: TRBJ2-3
CDR3aa: CASSSLAGLADTQYF
CDR3nt: TGCGCCAGCAGCTCCTTAGCGGGACTGGCAGATACGCAGTATTTT

v_gene: TRBV11-2
d_gene: NA
abundance: once
j_gene: TRBJ2-5
CDR3aa: CASSAYQETQYF
CDR3nt: TGTGCCAGCAGCGCGTACCAAGAGACCCAGTACTTC

v_gene: TRBV7-8
d_gene: NA
abundance: NA
j_gene: TRBJ2-7
CDR3aa: CASSLISYEQYF
CDR3nt: TGTGCCAGCAGCTTGATAAGCTACGAGCAGTACTTC

v_gene: TRBV5-4
d_gene: TRBD1
abundance: NA
j_gene: TRBJ2-5
CDR3aa: CASSLFQMPGGQETQYF
CDR3nt: TGTGCCAGCAGCTTGTTTCAGATGCCAGGGGGCCAAGAGACCCAGTACTTC